The rows below give T cell receptor delta chains drawn from one sample of a study of gamma-delta T cells after stem cell transplantation. TCRdb re-called clones from the RT-PCR reads using CATT. The table has more than 1,200 delta-chain clones, approximately 9% seen once. Sequencing input: gamma-delta T cells. The receptor source for this set is a human donor. It is not recorded whose cells these are; they may come from a transplant donor. CDR3s include the opening cysteine and the closing phenylalanine or tryptophan. A D gene is named only where the DNA matches it firmly. Clone size is stated in some rows and not others, as once, few, many or a class when expanded.

D gene,V gene,J gene,clone size,CDR3 protein,CDR3 DNA
TRDD3,TRDV2,TRDJ1,medium-sized,CACDPLVGGSEYTDKLIF,TGTGCCTGTGACCCCTTGGTTGGGGGATCAGAATACACCGATAAACTCATCTTT
TRDD3,TRDV2,TRDJ1,-,CACDTIGPGDTSYTDKLIF,TGTGCCTGTGACACGATTGGTCCGGGGGATACATCGTACACCGATAAACTCATCTTT
TRDD3,TRDV2,TRDJ1,large,CACDILGDNTDKLIF,TGTGCCTGTGACATACTGGGGGACAACACCGATAAACTCATCTTT
TRDD3,TRDV2,TRDJ1,medium-sized,CACDSLGDSDKLIF,TGTGCCTGTGACAGCCTGGGGGATTCCGATAAACTCATCTTT
-,TRDV2,TRDJ1,few,CACDSLLTTDKLIF,TGTGCCTGTGATTCTTTACTTACCACCGATAAACTCATCTTT
TRDD3,TRDV2,TRDJ1,large,CACDTLGALGDSLAVKLIF,TGTGCCTGTGACACCCTCGGGGCACTGGGGGACTCCCTCGCAGTAAAACTCATCTTT
TRDD3,TRDV2,TRDJ1,medium-sized,CACDTVTGGSPERTDKLIF,TGTGCCTGTGACACGGTGACTGGGGGTTCCCCGGAGAGGACCGATAAACTCATCTTT
-,TRDV2,TRDJ1,medium-sized,CACDTALSYHWEVGRLIF,TGTGCCTGTGACACCGCTCTCTCATACCACTGGGAGGTAGGAAGACTCATCTTT
TRDD3,TRDV2,TRDJ1,few,CACDTVTDWGTYTDKLIF,TGTGCCTGTGACACCGTGACGGACTGGGGGACATACACCGATAAACTCATCTTT
-,TRDV2,TRDJ1,medium-sized,CACDVLNLVPTALDKLIF,TGTGCCTGTGACGTCCTGAACTTAGTCCCCACCGCACTCGATAAACTCATCTTT
-,TRDV2,TRDJ1,medium-sized,CACDTIEGKPDKLIF,TGTGCCTGTGACACCATTGAGGGCAAACCTGATAAACTCATCTTT
TRDD3,TRDV2,TRDJ1,-,CACGAIPGGYAQADKLIF,TGTGCCTGTGGGGCCATACCTGGGGGATACGCCCAGGCCGATAAACTCATCTTT
TRDD3,TRDV2,TRDJ1,large,CACDTVVLGDTPYTDKLIF,TGTGCCTGTGACACGGTCGTACTGGGGGATACGCCGTACACCGATAAACTCATCTTT
TRDD3,TRDV2,TRDJ1,large,CACDPVQGLSGGYAELIF,TGTGCCTGTGACCCCGTCCAGGGCCTTTCTGGGGGATACGCCGAACTCATCTTT
TRDD3,TRDV2,TRDJ1,medium-sized,CACVGLGDMKELIF,TGTGCCTGTGTTGGACTGGGGGATATGAAAGAACTCATCTTT
-,TRDV2,TRDJ1,large,CACDTLTGSHSDKLIF,TGTGCCTGTGACACCTTGACTGGATCCCACAGCGATAAACTCATCTTT
TRDD3,TRDV2,TRDJ1,few,CACDVLGDTPHTDKLIF,TGTGCCTGTGATGTACTGGGGGATACGCCACACACCGATAAACTCATCTTT
TRDD3,TRDV2,TRDJ1,large,CACDTVAGGYPFNTDKLIF,TGTGCCTGTGACACTGTTGCTGGGGGATACCCCTTTAACACCGATAAACTCATCTTT
-,TRDV2,TRDJ1,medium-sized,CACDTVGPPYTDKLIF,TGTGCCTGTGACACCGTGGGCCCCCCGTACACCGATAAACTCATCTTT
TRDD3,TRDV2,TRDJ3,medium-sized,CACDPGGFRSWDTRQMFF,TGTGCCTGTGACCCTGGGGGATTTCGGTCCTGGGACACCCGACAGATGTTTTTC
-,TRDV2,TRDJ1,-,CACDSLTGGRYTDKLIF,TGTGCCTGTGACTCCCTTACTGGAGGTCGGTACACCGATAAACTCATCTTT
TRDD3,TRDV2,TRDJ1,-,CACDLLGELNTDKLIF,TGTGCCTGTGACTTACTGGGGGAACTGAACACCGATAAACTCATCTTT